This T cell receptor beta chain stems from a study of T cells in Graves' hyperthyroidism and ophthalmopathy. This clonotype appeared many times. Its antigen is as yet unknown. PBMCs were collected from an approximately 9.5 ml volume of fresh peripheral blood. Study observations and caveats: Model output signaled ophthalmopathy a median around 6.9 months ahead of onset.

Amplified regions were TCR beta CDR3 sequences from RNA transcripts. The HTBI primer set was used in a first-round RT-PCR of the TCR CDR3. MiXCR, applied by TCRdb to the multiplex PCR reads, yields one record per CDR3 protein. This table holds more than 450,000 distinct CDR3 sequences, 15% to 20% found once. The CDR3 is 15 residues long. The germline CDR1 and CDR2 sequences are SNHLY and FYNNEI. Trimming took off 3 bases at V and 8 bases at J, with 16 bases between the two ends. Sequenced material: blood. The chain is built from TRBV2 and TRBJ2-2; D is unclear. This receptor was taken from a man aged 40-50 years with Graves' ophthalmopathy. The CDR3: CASSEELRVGGELFF. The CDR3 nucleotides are TGTGCCAGCAGTGAGGAACTACGAGTGGGAGGGGAGCTGTTTTTT.